This T cell receptor (beta chain) is drawn from a study of blood T cell repertoires in COVID-19. In its sample, this clone was seen a few times. Clones were sequenced by immunoSEQ multiplex PCR, and TCRdb holds only the in-frame ones, with some missing. The top ten clones hold about 7.7% of a sample with some 88,000 clones, 75% to 90% of them seen once. The germline V gene has CDR1 LNHNV and CDR2 YYDKDF (reference sequence). V gave up 3 bases and J gave up 8 bases; unmatched junction bases: 7. The CDR3 spans 14 residues. This rearrangement joins TRBV15 to TRBJ2-1, with 7 positions matching TRBD1. The sample taken for sequencing was peripheral blood. The sequence was collected from a man aged 60-69 years with acute or convalescent COVID-19. The CDR3 here is CATSSPLGQYEQFF. CDR3 in DNA: TGTGCCACCAGCAGCCCCCTGGGACAGTATGAGCAGTTCTTC.